The sequence of this T cell receptor beta chain was determined in a study of cytomegalovirus exposure and HLA in healthy donors. Findings and limits, study-wide: A later analysis showed that HLA-associated TCR beta chains had undergone more clonal expansion than equally common others. When presence/absence was analysed, sequencing depth was taken to be roughly uniform across donors.

With 60 Vbeta and 13 Jbeta primers, the PCR was carried out. Generated by immunoSEQ multiplex PCR, the TCRdb table keeps only in-frame clones and is missing some. The sample includes about 100,000 clones, approximately 79% seen only once; the top ten take about 5.3%. V was shortened by 4 bases and J by 1 base, with 21 bases between the two germline ends. The germline V gene encodes CDR1 SGDLS and CDR2 YYNGEE. The CDR3 sequence is 19 residues long. Worth noting for this clone: Antigen: not known.

The J gene is TRBJ2-6, the V gene TRBV9; a weak D match, TRBD1 (6 bases). The sequencing input was PBMCs. This sequence originates from a man in his sixties in good health and CMV-seropositive. In nucleotides, the CDR3 is TGTGCCAGCAGCCGGAGTGGGGGCTCCATCCTATCTGGGGCCAACGTCCTGACTTTC. It codes for CASSRSGGSILSGANVLTF.